Listed below are T cell receptor beta chains from one sample, sequenced in a study of blood T cell repertoires in COVID-19. Assay: immunoSEQ multiplex PCR; the TCRdb copy retains only in-frame clones and omits some. The sample gives tens of thousands of clones, 88% of which show up once; 5.1% is in the top ten. Sequences were obtained from peripheral blood. The receptors shown here come from a human donor in a cohort sampled during active COVID-19. Each CDR3 is given with its conserved first and last residue. D genes are given only for firm matches. Where a row states a size, it is once, few, many or the class of an expanded clone; other rows omit it.

cdr3_nt cdr3_aa clone_size j_call v_call d_call
TGTGCCAGCAGCGTCGGGATCTCGGGGGGGGCCTACAATGAGCAGTTCTTC CASSVGISGGAYNEQFF once TRBJ2-1 TRBV9 TRBD2
TGTGCCTGTACCACAGAGAATAATTCACCCCTCCACTTT CACTTENNSPLHF NA TRBJ1-6 TRBV30 NA
TGTGCCAGTAGAAGGTTGTCCGGGACAGGCGTTGGTCAGCCCCAGCATTTT CASRRLSGTGVGQPQHF NA TRBJ1-5 TRBV19 TRBD1
TGTGCCAGCAGCACATCTAGCGGGAGTTTTTACGAGCAGTACTTC CASSTSSGSFYEQYF NA TRBJ2-7 TRBV11-1 TRBD2
TGTGCCACCAGCAAGGAAGTCCCGGGGACAGGGCGGAATCAGCCCCAGCATTTT CATSKEVPGTGRNQPQHF NA TRBJ1-5 TRBV15 TRBD1
TGTGCCAGTAGCTCCGGACAGGGGGCAAGTGGCTACACCTTC CASSSGQGASGYTF NA TRBJ1-2 TRBV7-9 TRBD1
TGCAGCGTTTACGTGGACAGGGAGTTCTTGGAGACCCAGTACTTC CSVYVDREFLETQYF once TRBJ2-5 TRBV29-1 TRBD1
TGTGCCAGCAGCTCGGGACAGCATTACGAGCAGTACTTC CASSSGQHYEQYF NA TRBJ2-7 TRBV5-4 TRBD1
TGTGCCAGCAGTAAAAGACTAGCGGCACAAGAGACCCAGTACTTC CASSKRLAAQETQYF few TRBJ2-5 TRBV6-5 TRBD2
TGCGCCAGCAGCCAAGTTGCTGGGACAGGGGTAGTAGCTTTCTTT CASSQVAGTGVVAFF few TRBJ1-1 TRBV4-1 TRBD1
TGTGCCAGCTCACCACAAGAGAACTATGGCTACACCTTC CASSPQENYGYTF few TRBJ1-2 TRBV18 NA
TGTGCCAGTAGTAGGAGACAGGAGAACACTGAAGCTTTCTTT CASSRRQENTEAFF NA TRBJ1-1 TRBV19 NA
TGTGCCACCCGGTTGTCCTCCGGAAACACCATATATTTT CATRLSSGNTIYF NA TRBJ1-3 TRBV12-3/TRBV12-4 NA
TGTGCCAGCAGCCCGGACAGGGAGTATGAAAAACTGTTTTTT CASSPDREYEKLFF NA TRBJ1-4 TRBV28 TRBD1
TGTGCCAGCAGTCGCGGACAGGCTGGGAAAGAGACCCAGTACTTC CASSRGQAGKETQYF NA TRBJ2-5 TRBV6-5 TRBD1
TGCAGCGTTTCCTCTGAGGTGAACACTGAAGCTTTCTTT CSVSSEVNTEAFF NA TRBJ1-1 TRBV29-1 NA
TGCAGCGTTGACCGACTAGCGGGGTCTGAGCAGTTCTTC CSVDRLAGSEQFF NA TRBJ2-1 TRBV29-1 TRBD2
TGTGCCAGCAGCTTAGCAGGGGGCGGATGGAGTACGAACACCGGGGAGCTGTTTTTT CASSLAGGGWSTNTGELFF NA TRBJ2-2 TRBV7-6 TRBD1
TGTGCCAGCAGTTTCAGCGGGGGGATAACCGGGGAGCTGTTTTTT CASSFSGGITGELFF NA TRBJ2-2 TRBV28 TRBD2
TGTGCCAGTAGTAGGCTAGGTGGCTCCGTCGAGTTGGCTTTCTTT CASSRLGGSVELAFF once TRBJ1-1 TRBV19 NA
TGTGCCAGCAGCGAGCGACAGGGGCCTCGCTATGGCTACACCTTC CASSERQGPRYGYTF NA TRBJ1-2 TRBV6-2/TRBV6-3 TRBD1
TGTGCCAGCTCCAAAAGCGGGGGCTCCGAGCAGTTCTTC CASSKSGGSEQFF NA TRBJ2-1 TRBV18 TRBD2
TGTGCCAGCAGTGCCCGACTAGCGGGGGTTTTGAATACGCAGTATTTT CASSARLAGVLNTQYF NA TRBJ2-3 TRBV6-2/TRBV6-3 TRBD2
TGTGCCAGCAGTGGGACTCGCCGATGGCTTGGAAACACCATATATTTT CASSGTRRWLGNTIYF NA TRBJ1-3 TRBV25-1 NA
TGTGCCAGCAGTGAAAAGGAGGGCCCCTCTGGAAACACCATATATTTT CASSEKEGPSGNTIYF NA TRBJ1-3 TRBV6-1 NA
TGTGCCAGCACCACAGGGACAACGGTTGAGACCCAGTACTTC CASTTGTTVETQYF once TRBJ2-5 TRBV3-1/TRBV3-2 NA
TGTGCCTCCCTGGGAGGAGAAAAACTGTTTTTT CASLGGEKLFF NA TRBJ1-4 TRBV19 NA
TGCGCCAGCAGCCAAGAAGGGACGGAGGGGGAAGCTTTCTTT CASSQEGTEGEAFF few TRBJ1-1 TRBV4-1 NA
TGTGCCAGCAGCTTTGGTCCCAATAGCGGGGGTGAGCGGTTCTTC CASSFGPNSGGERFF NA TRBJ2-1 TRBV7-2 TRBD2
TGTGCCAGCAGCCGGGACTCCCAAGAGACCCAGTACTTC CASSRDSQETQYF NA TRBJ2-5 TRBV5-4 NA